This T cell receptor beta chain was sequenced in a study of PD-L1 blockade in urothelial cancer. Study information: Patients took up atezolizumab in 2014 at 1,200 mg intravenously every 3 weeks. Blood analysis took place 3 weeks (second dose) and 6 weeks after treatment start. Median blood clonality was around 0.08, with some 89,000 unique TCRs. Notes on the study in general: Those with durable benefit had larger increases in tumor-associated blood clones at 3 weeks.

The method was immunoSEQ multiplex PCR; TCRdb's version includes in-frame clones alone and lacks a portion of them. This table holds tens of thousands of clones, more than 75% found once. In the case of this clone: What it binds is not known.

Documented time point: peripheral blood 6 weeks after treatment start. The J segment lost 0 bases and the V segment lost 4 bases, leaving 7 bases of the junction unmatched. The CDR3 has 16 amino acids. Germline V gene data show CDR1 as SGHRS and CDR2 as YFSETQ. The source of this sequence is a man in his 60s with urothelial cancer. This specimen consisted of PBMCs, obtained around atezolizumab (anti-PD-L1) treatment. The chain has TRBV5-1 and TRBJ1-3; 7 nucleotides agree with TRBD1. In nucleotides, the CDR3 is TGCGCCAGCAGCCCTTCCACAGGGGCCTCTGGAAACACCATATATTTT. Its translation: CASSPSTGASGNTIYF.